This T cell receptor beta chain was found in a study of OX40 agonist ivuxolimab in advanced cancers. Study background: Patients got intravenous ivuxolimab at 0.01 to 10 mg/kg every 2 weeks. Partial responses were observed in three patients, of whom one had hepatocellular carcinoma and two had cutaneous melanoma.

As regards this clone: Its antigen is unknown.

Findings of the study overall: Dosing at 0.1 to 3.0 mg/kg was accompanied by clonal expansion of CD4+ and CD8+ blood T cells by week 6.

TCRdb's copy holds only in-frame clones and misses some; the assay was immunoSEQ multiplex PCR. This table holds 92,000 or so clones, approximately 80% found once. The germline V and J ends were trimmed by 5 bases and 6 bases, with 11 bases remaining between them. Germline CDR1 is SGHTA and CDR2 is FQGNSA. The CDR3 is made up of 13 amino acids. The sequences come from CD4+ or CD8+ T cells sorted from blood, collected in a trial of the OX40 agonist ivuxolimab. The chain joins TRBV7-2 to TRBJ2-1; possible D gene TRBD1, 6 bases. The sequence derives from an adult with an advanced solid tumor such as melanoma, head and neck, liver or kidney cancer. The CDR3: CASSPGVGNEQFF. CDR3 nucleotide sequence: TGTGCCAGCAGCCCAGGGGTTGGCAATGAGCAGTTCTTC.